This T cell receptor beta chain was captured by sequencing in a study of blood T cell repertoires in COVID-19. Study details: Sites in the United States, Italy and Spain provided acute and convalescent COVID-19 samples.

The CDR3 consists of 16 residues. After removal of 5 bases from V and 2 bases from J, the junction contained 4 bases not matched to a gene. From germline, CDR1 is SEHNR and CDR2 FQNEAQ (reference sequence). The method was immunoSEQ multiplex PCR; TCRdb's version includes in-frame clones alone and lacks a portion of them. The sample consists of about 160,000 clones, approximately 80% of them appearing once. Sequenced input: peripheral blood. The rearrangement uses TRBV7-9 and TRBJ2-3; TRBD2 aligns across 13 bases. The sequence was collected from a man in his 70s who had recovered from COVID-19. In DNA, the CDR3 is TGTGCCAGCAGCCCCGGGACTAGCGGGATCACAGATACGCAGTATTTT. Translating it yields CASSPGTSGITDTQYF.